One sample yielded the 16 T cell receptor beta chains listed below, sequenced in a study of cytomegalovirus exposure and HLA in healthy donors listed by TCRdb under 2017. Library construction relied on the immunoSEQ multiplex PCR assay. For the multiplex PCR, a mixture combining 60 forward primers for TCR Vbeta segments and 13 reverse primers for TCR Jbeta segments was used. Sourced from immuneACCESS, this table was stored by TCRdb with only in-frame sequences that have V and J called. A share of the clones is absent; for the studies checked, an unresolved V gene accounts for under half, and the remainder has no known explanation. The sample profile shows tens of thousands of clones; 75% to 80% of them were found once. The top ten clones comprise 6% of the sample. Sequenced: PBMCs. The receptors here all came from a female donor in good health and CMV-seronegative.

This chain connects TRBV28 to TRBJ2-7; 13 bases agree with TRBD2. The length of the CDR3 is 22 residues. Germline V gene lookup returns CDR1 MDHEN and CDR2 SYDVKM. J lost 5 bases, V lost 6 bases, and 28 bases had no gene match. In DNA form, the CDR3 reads TGTGCCAGCAGCCCCTTGGGGTTGGGGACAGGGCAGACTAGCGGGAGGAGCGACGAGCAGTACTTC. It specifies CASSPLGLGTGQTSGRSDEQYF.

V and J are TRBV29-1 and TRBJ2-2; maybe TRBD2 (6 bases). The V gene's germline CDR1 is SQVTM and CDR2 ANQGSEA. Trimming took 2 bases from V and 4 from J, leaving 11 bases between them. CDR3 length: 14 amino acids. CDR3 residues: CSVEPLGGTGELFF. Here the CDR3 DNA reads TGCAGCGTTGAACCATTGGGAGGCACCGGGGAGCTGTTTTTT.

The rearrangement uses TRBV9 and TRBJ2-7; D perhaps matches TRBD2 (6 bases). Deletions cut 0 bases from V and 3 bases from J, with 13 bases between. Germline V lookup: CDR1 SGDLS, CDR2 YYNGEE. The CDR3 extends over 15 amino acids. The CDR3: CASSVVPSVLYEQYF. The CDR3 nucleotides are TGTGCCAGCAGCGTAGTCCCTAGCGTCCTCTACGAGCAGTACTTC.

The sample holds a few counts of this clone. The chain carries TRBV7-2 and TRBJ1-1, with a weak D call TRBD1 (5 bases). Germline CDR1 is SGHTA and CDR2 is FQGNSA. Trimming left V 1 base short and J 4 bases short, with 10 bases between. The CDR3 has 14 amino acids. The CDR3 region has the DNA TGTGCCAGCAGCTTAGATTTCGGGGGCACTGAAGCTTTCTTT. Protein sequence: CASSLDFGGTEAFF.

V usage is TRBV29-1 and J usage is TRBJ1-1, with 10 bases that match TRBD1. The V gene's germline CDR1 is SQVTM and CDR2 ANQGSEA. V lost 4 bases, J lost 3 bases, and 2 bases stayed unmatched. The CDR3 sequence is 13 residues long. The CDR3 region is CSVGTGGDTEAFF. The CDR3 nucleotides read TGCAGCGTTGGGACAGGGGGTGACACTGAAGCTTTCTTT.

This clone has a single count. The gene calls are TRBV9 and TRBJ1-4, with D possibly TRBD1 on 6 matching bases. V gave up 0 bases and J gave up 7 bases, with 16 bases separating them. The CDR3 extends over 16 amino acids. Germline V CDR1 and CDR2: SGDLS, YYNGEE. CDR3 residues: CASSVGGQGWGEKLFF. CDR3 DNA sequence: TGTGCCAGCAGCGTAGGAGGGCAGGGGTGGGGTGAAAAACTGTTTTTT.

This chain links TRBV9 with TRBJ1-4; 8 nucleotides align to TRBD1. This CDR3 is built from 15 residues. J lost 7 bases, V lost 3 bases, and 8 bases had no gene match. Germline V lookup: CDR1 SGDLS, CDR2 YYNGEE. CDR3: CASSALQGEGEKLFF. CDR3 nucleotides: TGTGCCAGCAGCGCATTACAGGGGGAGGGTGAAAAACTGTTTTTT.

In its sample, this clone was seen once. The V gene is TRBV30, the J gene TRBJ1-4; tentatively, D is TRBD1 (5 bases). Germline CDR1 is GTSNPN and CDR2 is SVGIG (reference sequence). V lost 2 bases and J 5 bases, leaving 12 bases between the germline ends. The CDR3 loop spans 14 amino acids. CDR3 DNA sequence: TGTGCCTGGAGTATAAGGCGGGGGAATGAAAAACTGTTTTTT. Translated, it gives CAWSIRRGNEKLFF.

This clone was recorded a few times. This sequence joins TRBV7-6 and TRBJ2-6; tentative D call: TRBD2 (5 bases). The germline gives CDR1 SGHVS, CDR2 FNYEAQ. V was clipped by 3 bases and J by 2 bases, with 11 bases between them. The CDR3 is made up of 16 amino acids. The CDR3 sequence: CASSFSVGTGANVLTF. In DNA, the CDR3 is TGTGCCAGCAGCTTTAGCGTCGGGACTGGGGCCAACGTCCTGACTTTC.

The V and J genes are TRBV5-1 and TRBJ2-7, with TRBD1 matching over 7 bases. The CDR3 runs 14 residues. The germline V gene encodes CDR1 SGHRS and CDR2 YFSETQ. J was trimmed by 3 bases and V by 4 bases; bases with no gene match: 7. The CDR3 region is CASSQDRLGYEQYF. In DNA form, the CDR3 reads TGCGCCAGCAGCCAGGACAGGTTAGGCTACGAGCAGTACTTC.

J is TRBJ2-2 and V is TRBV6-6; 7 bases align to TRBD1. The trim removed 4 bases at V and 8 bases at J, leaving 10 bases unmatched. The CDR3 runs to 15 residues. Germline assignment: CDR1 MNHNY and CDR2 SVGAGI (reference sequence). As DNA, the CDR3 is TGTGCCAGCAGTTCTACGACAGGGAGTTATGGGGAGCTGTTTTTT. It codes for CASSSTTGSYGELFF.

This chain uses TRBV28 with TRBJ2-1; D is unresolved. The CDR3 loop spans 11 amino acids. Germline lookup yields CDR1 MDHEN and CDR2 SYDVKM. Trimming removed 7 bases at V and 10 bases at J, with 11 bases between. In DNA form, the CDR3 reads TGTGCCAGCAACACCAGAGGAGAGCAGTTCTTC. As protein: CASNTRGEQFF. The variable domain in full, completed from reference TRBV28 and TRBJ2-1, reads DVKVTQSSRYLVKRTGEKVFLECVQDMDHENMFWYRQDPGLGLRLIYFSYDVKMKEKGDIPEGYSVSREKKERFSLILESASTNQTSMYLCASNTRGEQFFGPGTRLTVL.

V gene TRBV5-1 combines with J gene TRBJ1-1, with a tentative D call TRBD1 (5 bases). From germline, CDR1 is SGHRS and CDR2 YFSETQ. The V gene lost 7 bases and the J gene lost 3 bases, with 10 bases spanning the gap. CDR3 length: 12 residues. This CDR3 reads CASRGGDTEAFF. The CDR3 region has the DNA TGCGCCAGCCGGGGGGGAGACACTGAAGCTTTCTTT. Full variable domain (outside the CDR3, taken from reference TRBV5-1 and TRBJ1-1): KAGVTQTPRYLIKTRGQQVTLSCSPISGHRSVSWYQQTPGQGLQFLFEYFSETQRNKGNFPGRFSGRQFSNSRSEMNVSTLELGDSALYLCASRGGDTEAFFGQGTRLTVV.

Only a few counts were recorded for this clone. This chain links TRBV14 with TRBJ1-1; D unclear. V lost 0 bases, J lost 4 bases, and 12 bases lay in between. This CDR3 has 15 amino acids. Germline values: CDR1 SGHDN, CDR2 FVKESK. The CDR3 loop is CASSQDSARGTEAFF. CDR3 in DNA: TGTGCCAGCAGCCAAGATTCCGCACGAGGCACTGAAGCTTTCTTT.

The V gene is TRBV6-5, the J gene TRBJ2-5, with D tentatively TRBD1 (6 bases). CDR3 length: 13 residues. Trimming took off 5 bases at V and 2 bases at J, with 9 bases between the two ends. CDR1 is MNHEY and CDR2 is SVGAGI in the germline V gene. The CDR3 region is CASSPDSQETQYF. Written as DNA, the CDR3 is TGTGCCAGCAGTCCGGACAGTCAAGAGACCCAGTACTTC.

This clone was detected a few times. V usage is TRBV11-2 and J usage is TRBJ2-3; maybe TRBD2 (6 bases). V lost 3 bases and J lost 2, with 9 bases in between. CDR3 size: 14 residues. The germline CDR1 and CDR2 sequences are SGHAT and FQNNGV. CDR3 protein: CASSFSGSTDTQYF. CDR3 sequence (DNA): TGTGCCAGCAGCTTCAGCGGGTCCACAGATACGCAGTATTTT.